This T cell receptor beta chain was recorded in a study of PD-L1 blockade in urothelial cancer. Time point meaning: pretreatment peripheral blood. Germline V gene lookup returns CDR1 SQVTM and CDR2 ANQGSEA. The J segment lost 0 bases and the V segment lost 7 bases, leaving 6 bases of the junction unmatched. The CDR3 length is 14 residues. Profiled with immunoSEQ multiplex PCR; TCRdb holds only in-frame clones, not every one. This table holds approximately 71,000 clones, about 83% found once. The chain couples TRBV29-1 to TRBJ2-5; 9 bases are shared with TRBD2. This specimen consisted of PBMCs, obtained around atezolizumab (anti-PD-L1) treatment. This TCR was recovered from a woman between 65 and 79 years old with urothelial cancer. The CDR3 DNA sequence: TGCAGCGGGGCGGGGGGGGCTTACCAAGAGACCCAGTACTTC. It codes for CSGAGGAYQETQYF.